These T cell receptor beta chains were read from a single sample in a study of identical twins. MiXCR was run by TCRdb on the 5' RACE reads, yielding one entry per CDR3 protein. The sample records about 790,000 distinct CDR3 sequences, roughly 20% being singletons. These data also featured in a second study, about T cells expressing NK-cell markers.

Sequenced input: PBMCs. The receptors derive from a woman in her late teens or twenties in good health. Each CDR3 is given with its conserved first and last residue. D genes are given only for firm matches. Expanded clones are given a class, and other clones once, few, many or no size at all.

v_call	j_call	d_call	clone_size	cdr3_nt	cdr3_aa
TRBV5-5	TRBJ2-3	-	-	TGTGCCAGCAGCCCTCTAGCGCCAGATACGCAGTATTTT	CASSPLAPDTQYF
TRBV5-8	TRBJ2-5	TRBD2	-	TGTGCCAGCACCCGGCGTTGGGGGGGATACCAAGAGACCCAGTACTTC	CASTRRWGGYQETQYF
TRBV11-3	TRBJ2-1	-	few	TGTGCCAGCAGCTTAGACTGGTATGAGCAGTTCTTC	CASSLDWYEQFF
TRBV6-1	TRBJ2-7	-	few	TGTGCCAGCAGTGAAAGGTCACCCTACGAGCAGTACTTC	CASSERSPYEQYF
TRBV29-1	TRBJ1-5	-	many	TGCAGCGTTGGGATTTTAGGGAGTCAGCCCCAGCATTTT	CSVGILGSQPQHF
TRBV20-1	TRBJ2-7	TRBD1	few	TGCAGTGCAGAAACCCCGGGACAGGGGGCCCACGAGCAGTACTTC	CSAETPGQGAHEQYF
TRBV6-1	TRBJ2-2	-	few	TGTGCCAGCAGCCCTCGACAGGCCACCGGGGAGCTGTTTTTT	CASSPRQATGELFF
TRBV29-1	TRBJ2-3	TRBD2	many	TGCAGCGTTGATAGCGGGAGCACAGATACGCAGTATTTT	CSVDSGSTDTQYF
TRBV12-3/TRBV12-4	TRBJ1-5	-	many	TGTGCCAGCAGCCCTGTGGGCCAGCCCCAGCATTTT	CASSPVGQPQHF
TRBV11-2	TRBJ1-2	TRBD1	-	TGTGCCAGCAGCCCGGGACAGGGACCTGGCTACACCTTC	CASSPGQGPGYTF
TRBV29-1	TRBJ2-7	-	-	TGCAGCGTTGTTCTTCCCTCGAGGAGGGAGCAGTACTTC	CSVVLPSRREQYF
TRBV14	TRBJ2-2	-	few	TGTGCCAGCAGCAAGGGGCGGATCACCGGGGAGCTGTTTTTT	CASSKGRITGELFF
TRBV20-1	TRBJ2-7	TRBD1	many	TGCAGTGCTGCGGGACAGGGGACATACGAGCAGTACTTC	CSAAGQGTYEQYF
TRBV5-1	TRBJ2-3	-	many	TGTGCCAGCAGTTTATCAGGCTCTAGCACAGATACGCAGTATTTT	CASSLSGSSTDTQYF
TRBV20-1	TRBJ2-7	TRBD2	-	TGCAGTGCTAGGGCCCCCTTAGCGGGAGGGTACGAGCAGTACTTC	CSARAPLAGGYEQYF
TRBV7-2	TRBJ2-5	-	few	TGTGCCAGCAGCCCCGCAGGAGCTATGCGGGAGACCCAGTACTTC	CASSPAGAMRETQYF
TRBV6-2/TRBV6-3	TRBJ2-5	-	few	TGTGCCAGCAGGTGGGCCCACCAGGAGACCCAGTACTTC	CASRWAHQETQYF
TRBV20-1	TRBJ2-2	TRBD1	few	TGCAGTGCGCAGACCGCAGGGGGCGGTATCGGGGAGCTGTTTTTT	CSAQTAGGGIGELFF
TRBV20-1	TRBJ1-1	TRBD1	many	TGCAGTGCGGCGACAGGGTGGGGGAACACTGAAGCTTTCTTT	CSAATGWGNTEAFF
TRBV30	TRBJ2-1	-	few	TGTGCCTGGAGTGTAGGCAGTTCCTACAATGAGCAGTTCTTC	CAWSVGSSYNEQFF
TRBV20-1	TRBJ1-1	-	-	TGCAGTGCTAGAGACCCAGGGGCGTTCACTGAAGCTTTCTTT	CSARDPGAFTEAFF
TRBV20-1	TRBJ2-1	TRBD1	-	TGCAGTGCCACAGACTGGACAGGGTACAATGAGCAGTTCTTC	CSATDWTGYNEQFF
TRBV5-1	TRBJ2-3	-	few	TGCGCCAGCAGCTTGGCCGGCGGCAGGGTTGGAGATACGCAGTATTTT	CASSLAGGRVGDTQYF
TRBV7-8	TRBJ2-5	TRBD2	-	TGTGCCAGCAGCTTACGGGAGGGACTACTCCAAGAGACCCAGTACTTC	CASSLREGLLQETQYF
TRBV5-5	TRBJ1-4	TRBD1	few	TGTGCCAGCACCCTCTGGGACAGGGACCATGAAAAACTGTTTTTT	CASTLWDRDHEKLFF
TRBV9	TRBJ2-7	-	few	TGTGCCAGCAGCGTAGGGGCAGGACCCTACGAGCAGTACTTC	CASSVGAGPYEQYF
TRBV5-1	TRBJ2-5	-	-	TGCGCCAGCAGCCCGGGTGTATTAGCGGTGGAAGAGACCCAGTACTTC	CASSPGVLAVEETQYF
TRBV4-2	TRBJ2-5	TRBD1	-	TGTGCCAGCAGCCAAGGGACAGGGGCCCAACAAGAGACCCAGTACTTC	CASSQGTGAQQETQYF
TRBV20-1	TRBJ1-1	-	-	TGCAGTGCTAGACCGGATGAAGGTCAGAGGAGAGCTTTCTTT	CSARPDEGQRRAFF
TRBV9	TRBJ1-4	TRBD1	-	TGTGCCAGCAGCGTCCGACAGGGGGAGGTCGGTGAAAAACTGTTTTTT	CASSVRQGEVGEKLFF
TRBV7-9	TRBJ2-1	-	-	TGTGACAGCAGCTCCTTACTAGTTCTTGAGCAGTTCTTC	CDSSSLLVLEQFF
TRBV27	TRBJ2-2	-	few	TGTGCCAGCAGTTCATGGGACACCGGGGAGCTGTTTTTT	CASSSWDTGELFF
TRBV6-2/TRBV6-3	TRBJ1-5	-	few	TGTGCCAGCAGTTACCAGGGACAACAGCCCCAGCATTTT	CASSYQGQQPQHF
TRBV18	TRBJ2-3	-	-	TGTGCCAGCGTCTTAGCTCCGGGGGCAGATACGCAGTATTTT	CASVLAPGADTQYF
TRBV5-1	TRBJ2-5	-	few	TGCGCCAGCAGCTCTGCGAGGTGGGGGACCCAGTACTTC	CASSSARWGTQYF
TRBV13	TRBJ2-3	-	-	TGTGCCAGCAGCTTAGGGGATCCGGGAGTTACAGATACGCAGTATTTT	CASSLGDPGVTDTQYF